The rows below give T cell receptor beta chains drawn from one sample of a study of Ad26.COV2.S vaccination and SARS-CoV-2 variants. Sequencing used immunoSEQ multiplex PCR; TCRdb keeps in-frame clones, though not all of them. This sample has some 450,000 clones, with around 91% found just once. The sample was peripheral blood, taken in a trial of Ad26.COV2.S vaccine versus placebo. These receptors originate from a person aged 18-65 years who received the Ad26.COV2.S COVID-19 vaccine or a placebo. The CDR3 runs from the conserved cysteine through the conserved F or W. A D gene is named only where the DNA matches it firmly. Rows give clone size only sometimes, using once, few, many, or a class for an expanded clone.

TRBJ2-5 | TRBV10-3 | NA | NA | TGTGCCATCAGTGAATACTCCCCCGGGACGGCAAAGGAGACCCAGTACTTC | CAISEYSPGTAKETQYF
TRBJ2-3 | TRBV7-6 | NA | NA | TGTGCCAGCAGGTTGGGGGGGGCGATGGCAGCAGATACGCAGTATTTT | CASRLGGAMAADTQYF
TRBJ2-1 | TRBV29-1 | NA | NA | TGCAGCGTATCCGATCGGACAGAGTTCTTC | CSVSDRTEFF
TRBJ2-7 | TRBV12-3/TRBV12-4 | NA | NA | TGTGCCAGCAGTTTAGAGGACTACGAGCAGTACTTC | CASSLEDYEQYF
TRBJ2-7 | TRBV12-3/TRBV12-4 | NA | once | TGTGCCAGCAGTTTGGTACAGTCCTACGAGCAGTACTTC | CASSLVQSYEQYF
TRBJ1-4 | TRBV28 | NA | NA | TGTGCCAGCAGTTTTCATAACAGGGCGAAAAATGAAAAACTGTTTTTT | CASSFHNRAKNEKLFF
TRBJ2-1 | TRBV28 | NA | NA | TGTGCCAGCAGTTCCCTCCCTTTTGAGCAGTTCTTC | CASSSLPFEQFF
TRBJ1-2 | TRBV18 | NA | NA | TGTGCCAGCTCACCTGGGCGGTTGGATGGCTACACCTTC | CASSPGRLDGYTF
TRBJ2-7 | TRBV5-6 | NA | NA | TGTGCCAGCAGCTTGGGATTATCTAATCCGGTCTACGAGCAGTACTTC | CASSLGLSNPVYEQYF
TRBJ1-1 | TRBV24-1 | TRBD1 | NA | TGTGCCACCAGTCGGACAGGGTATGAGGATGAAGCTTTCTTT | CATSRTGYEDEAFF
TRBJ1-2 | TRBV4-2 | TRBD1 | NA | TGTGCCAGCAGCCAAGAGGCGGGACAGTACTATGGCTACACCTTC | CASSQEAGQYYGYTF
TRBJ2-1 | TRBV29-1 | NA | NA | TGCAGCGTTGGGGCTTGGGGGCTCTACAATGAGCAGTTCTTC | CSVGAWGLYNEQFF
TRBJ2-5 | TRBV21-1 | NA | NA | TGTGCCAGCAGCAGCCAACAGGGCCCCGATGTGGAGACCCAGTACTTC | CASSSQQGPDVETQYF
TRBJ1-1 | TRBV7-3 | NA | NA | TGTGCCAGCAGCTTAGAAGGGGGGCCCTCTGAAGCTTTCTTT | CASSLEGGPSEAFF
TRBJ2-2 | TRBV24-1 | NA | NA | TGTGCCACCAGTACCAACGTGGGGGCCGGGGAGCTGTTTTTT | CATSTNVGAGELFF
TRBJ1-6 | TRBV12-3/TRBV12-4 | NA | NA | TGTGCCAGCAGTGACGGGTCTTATTCACCCCTCCACTTT | CASSDGSYSPLHF
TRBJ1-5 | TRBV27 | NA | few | TGTGCCAGCAGTCCGTGGACAGACAATCAGCCCCAGCATTTT | CASSPWTDNQPQHF
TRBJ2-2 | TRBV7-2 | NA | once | TGTGCCAGCAGCCGGGACCCTTGGGACACCGGGGAGCTGTTTTTT | CASSRDPWDTGELFF
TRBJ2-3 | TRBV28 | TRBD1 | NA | TGTGCCAGCAGTTCCCCGGACAGGGCGGTCGATACGCAGTATTTT | CASSSPDRAVDTQYF
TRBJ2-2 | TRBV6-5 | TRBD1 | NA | TGTGCCAGCGAGGACAGGGAGGCCGGGGAGCTGTTTTTT | CASEDREAGELFF
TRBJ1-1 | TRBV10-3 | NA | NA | TGTGCCATCGCGCCTACAGGGTTGACTGAAGCTTTCTTT | CAIAPTGLTEAFF
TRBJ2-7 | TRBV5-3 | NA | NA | TGTGCCAGAAGCCCTGGCCGGGAGCAGTACTTC | CARSPGREQYF
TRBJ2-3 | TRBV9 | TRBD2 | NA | TGTGCCAGCAGCGTAGGGCTAGCGGACACAGATACGCAGTATTTT | CASSVGLADTDTQYF
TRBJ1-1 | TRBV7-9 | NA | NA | TGTGCCAGCAGCTTTACAATGGGTGACACTGAAGCTTTCTTT | CASSFTMGDTEAFF
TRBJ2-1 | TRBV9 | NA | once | TGTGCCAGCAGCGTCTTAGCGGAATCCTACAATGAGCAGTTCTTC | CASSVLAESYNEQFF
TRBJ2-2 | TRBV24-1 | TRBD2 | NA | TGTGCCACCAGTCCCCTAGCGGGAGACCTCACCGGGGAGCTGTTTTTT | CATSPLAGDLTGELFF
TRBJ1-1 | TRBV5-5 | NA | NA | TGTGCCAGCAGCTTAGGACAGATGAACACTGAAGCTTTCTTT | CASSLGQMNTEAFF
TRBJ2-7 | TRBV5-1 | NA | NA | TGCGCCAGCAGCCCGATACTTGCCTACGAGCAGTACTTC | CASSPILAYEQYF